These 2 T cell receptor beta chains came from one sample sequenced in a study of T cells in Graves' hyperthyroidism and ophthalmopathy. Template material for amplifying TCR beta CDR3 regions consisted of RNA transcripts. An initial round of RT-PCR targeting the TCR CDR3 relied on the HTBI primer set. In TCRdb, the multiplex PCR reads were re-called with MiXCR into one record per CDR3 protein. The sample shows fewer than 750,000 distinct CDR3 sequences, 14% of them seen only once. The sample comprised blood. Receptors originate from a woman between 50 and 59 years old with Graves' ophthalmopathy.

The gene calls are TRBV29-1 and TRBJ2-1, with unresolved D. V lost 6 bases to trimming and J lost 9 bases, with 12 bases between them. CDR1 and CDR2 (germline): SQVTM, ANQGSEA. This CDR3 is 11 amino acids long. DNA for the CDR3: TGCAGCGTCGATTTCGGTAGTGAGCAGTTCTTC. Translated, it gives CSVDFGSEQFF.

At least ten counts were recorded for this clonotype. The chain has TRBV28 and TRBJ1-2, with D possibly TRBD1 on 6 matching bases. This CDR3 has 15 amino acids. Looked up from germline, CDR1 is MDHEN and CDR2 is SYDVKM. Trimming took 5 bases from V and 8 from J, leaving 21 bases between them. CDR3 in DNA: TGTGCCAGCAGTAGCCAGAGGGGGGCAGGGGAAGGCTACACCTTC. Its translation: CASSSQRGAGEGYTF.